The rows below give T cell receptor beta chains drawn from one sample of a study of T cells expressing NK-cell markers. Each CDR3 protein gets one entry in TCRdb, which reprocessed the 5' RACE reads and gives no DNA. The table for this sample gives a few hundred thousand distinct CDR3 sequences. Specimen: blood T cells: a sorted CD56 or NKG2C T cell subset, CD4+ or CD8+ T cells, or bulk PBMC T cells (not recorded which). These receptors were taken from a man between 18 and 35 years old in good health. Each CDR3 is given with its conserved first and last residue.

j_call v_call cdr3_aa
TRBJ2-1 TRBV24-1 CATRGIYNEQFF
TRBJ2-1 TRBV29-1 CSVGPRLLDEQFF
TRBJ2-3 TRBV12-3/TRBV12-4 CASSPIGGPTDTQYF
TRBJ2-2 TRBV30 CAGRSNTGELFF
TRBJ1-1 TRBV12-5 CASASINHGTGRMNTEAFF
TRBJ2-3 TRBV6-5 CASSYRGRPTDTQYF
TRBJ1-5 TRBV12-3/TRBV12-4 CASSFSQDGNQPQHF
TRBJ1-2 TRBV5-6 CATLADRGNYGYTF
TRBJ2-1 TRBV7-9 CASLLFVAGRNEQFF
TRBJ1-2 TRBV6-5 CASSYGRQANYGYTF
TRBJ2-1 TRBV11-2 CASSFGLAGGPPYNEQFF
TRBJ2-1 TRBV7-2 CASSSRLMGHNEQFF
TRBJ1-2 TRBV12-3/TRBV12-4 CASSRQGLLGYTF
TRBJ1-5 TRBV15 CATCEGLNQPQHF
TRBJ2-7 TRBV27 CASSRSRVTYEQYF
TRBJ1-2 TRBV10-3 CAISEGSAYGYTF
TRBJ2-5 TRBV20-1 CSALAPGTGKETQYF
TRBJ2-5 TRBV7-8 CASSKTGLANQETQYF
TRBJ1-5 TRBV19 CASSIPGLSNQPQHF
TRBJ1-4 TRBV25-1 CASSDTRGNEKLFF
TRBJ1-3 TRBV7-9 CASSLDLGNTIYF
TRBJ2-1 TRBV7-8 CASSLARGEGEQFF
TRBJ2-1 TRBV29-1 CSVRTNQEQFF
TRBJ2-2 TRBV10-3 CAISPDRSSGELFF
TRBJ2-7 TRBV10-3 CAISENRGRSYEQYF
TRBJ2-5 TRBV7-9 CASESGETQYF
TRBJ2-1 TRBV4-2 CASSRTGREINEQFF
TRBJ2-1 TRBV5-1 CASSLDLEQFF
TRBJ1-6 TRBV18 CASSPGGRENSPLHF
TRBJ2-1 TRBV20-1 CSASAAGGVNEQFF
TRBJ2-1 TRBV15 CATSRDGDRRIDEQFF
TRBJ1-6 TRBV7-9 CASSLGQSSYNSPLHF
TRBJ1-6 TRBV20-1 CSARGYRGRNSPLHF
TRBJ1-2 TRBV7-2 CASSSYLGAEGYTF